The 4 T cell receptor beta chains given below trace back to one sample, sequenced in a study of cytomegalovirus exposure and HLA in healthy donors. It was with 60 Vbeta and 13 Jbeta primers that the PCR ran. TCRdb keeps only in-frame clones here, not all; method: immunoSEQ multiplex PCR. Of about 96,000 clones listed, roughly 74% were seen once; the top ten hold less than 15%. Sample: PBMCs. These receptors were collected from a woman between 70 and 85 years old in good health and CMV-seropositive.

This chain links TRBV19 with TRBJ1-5; TRBD1 aligns across 9 bases. The CDR3 consists of 16 residues. V lost 5 bases to trimming and J lost 9 bases; unmatched junction nucleotides: 14. Germline assignment: CDR1 LNHDA and CDR2 SQIVND (reference sequence). The CDR3 sequence: CASSPNRGQGDWPQHF. The CDR3, as DNA: TGTGCCAGTAGTCCAAATAGGGGACAGGGAGATTGGCCCCAGCATTTT.

This clone was seen a few times. The V gene is TRBV18, the J gene TRBJ2-7; TRBD1 might be the D (6 bases). Trimming removed 4 bases from V and 3 bases from J, with 10 bases in between. There are 13 residues in the CDR3. From germline, CDR1 is KGHSH and CDR2 LQKENI. DNA for the CDR3: TGTGCCAGCTCACTAGGCAGGGGCTACGAGCAGTACTTC. It codes for CASSLGRGYEQYF.

The chain links TRBV30 to TRBJ1-6; D call uncertain. V shed 5 bases and J shed 0 bases, with 5 bases lying between them. Germline CDR1 reads GTSNPN; CDR2 reads SVGIG (reference sequence). The CDR3 covers 13 residues. The CDR3 DNA is TGTGCCTGGCGCGGCTCCTATAATTCACCCCTCCACTTT. It translates to CAWRGSYNSPLHF.

There are a few counts of this clone. The V and J genes are TRBV4-1 and TRBJ2-4, with D possibly being TRBD2 (7 bases). Germline lookup yields CDR1 MGHRA and CDR2 YSYEKL. V dropped 3 bases and J dropped 5 bases, with 20 bases sitting between them. CDR3 length: 17 amino acids. CDR3 sequence (DNA): TGCGCCAGCAGCCACCTTCTTCGGGGGGCGGACGAAAACATTCAGTACTTC. Protein sequence: CASSHLLRGADENIQYF.